The next 32 T cell receptor beta chains were all read from a single sample in a study of cytomegalovirus exposure and HLA in healthy donors. In the PCR, 60 Vbeta and 13 Jbeta primers were used. The data were produced by immunoSEQ multiplex PCR, yet TCRdb's version contains in-frame clones alone and is incomplete. The table records some 190,000 clones, more than 80% of them present only once. Sequenced sample: PBMCs. These receptors came from a male donor in good health and CMV-seronegative.

This chain links TRBV7-2 with TRBJ1-3; a weak D match, TRBD1 (5 bases). The CDR3 extends over 16 amino acids. Germline V gene lookup returns CDR1 SGHTA and CDR2 FQGNSA. V was clipped by 0 bases and J by 0 bases, with 9 bases between them. CDR3 DNA: TGTGCCAGCAGCTTAGCGCGACAGCTCTCTGGAAACACCATATATTTT. Amino acid sequence: CASSLARQLSGNTIYF.

This chain connects TRBV18 to TRBJ1-4; TRBD1 matches 8 bases. The CDR3 is 14 amino acids. The V gene's germline CDR1 is KGHSH and CDR2 LQKENI. After removal of 5 bases from V and 8 bases from J, the junction contained 7 bases not matched to a gene. This CDR3 is CASSKDRENEKLFF. The CDR3 region has the DNA TGTGCCAGCTCAAAGGACAGGGAGAACGAAAAACTGTTTTTT.

This chain connects TRBV19 to TRBJ1-6; 7 bases match TRBD1. With V trimmed by 10 bases and J by 6 bases, 3 bases remained unmatched. CDR1 and CDR2 from the germline V gene are LNHDA and SQIVND (reference sequence). The CDR3 contains 12 residues. The chain's CDR3 is CATRDSNSPLHF. CDR3 bases: TGTGCCACCCGGGACAGTAATTCACCCCTCCACTTT.

This chain uses TRBV9 with TRBJ2-3; TRBD2 aligns across 7 bases. Per the germline V gene, CDR1 is SGDLS and CDR2 is YYNGEE. The CDR3 runs 17 residues. Trimming took 0 bases from V and 0 from J; bases not matched to a gene: 7. Written as DNA, the CDR3 is TGTGCCAGCAGCGTAGTGGGCGGGGGAGCTAGCACAGATACGCAGTATTTT. Residues: CASSVVGGGASTDTQYF. Full variable domain (remainder filled in from reference TRBV9 and TRBJ2-3): DSGVTQTPKHLITATGQRVTLRCSPRSGDLSVYWYQQSLDQGLQFLIQYYNGEERAKGNILERFSAQQFPDLHSELNLSSLELGDSALYFCASSVVGGGASTDTQYFGPGTRLTVL.

This chain uses TRBV7-2 with TRBJ2-7; 8 nucleotides agree with TRBD1. Germline V gene lookup returns CDR1 SGHTA and CDR2 FQGNSA. The CDR3 has 15 residues. J lost 7 bases, V lost 7 bases, and 15 bases had no gene match. The CDR3, as DNA: TGTGCCAGCACCGGACAGGGATCTCCTACGATGGAGCAGTACTTC. Translating it yields CASTGQGSPTMEQYF.

The chain has TRBV7-2 and TRBJ1-1; a possible D gene is TRBD1 (6 bases). With 5 bases removed from V and 1 base from J, the gap between germline ends came to 17 bases. Germline V gene data show CDR1 as SGHTA and CDR2 as FQGNSA. CDR3 length: 16 amino acids. In DNA, the CDR3 is TGTGCCAGCAGCCGACGTCCTACAGGGCAGAACACTGAAGCTTTCTTT. The encoded protein is CASSRRPTGQNTEAFF.

The rearrangement uses TRBV9 and TRBJ2-1, with TRBD2 matching 13 bases. V was pared by 4 bases and J by 8 bases, with 12 bases of the junction left unmatched. Germline CDR1 and CDR2: SGDLS and YYNGEE. The CDR3 covers 17 residues. This CDR3 is CASSPTPGTSGKDEQFF. The CDR3 DNA sequence: TGTGCCAGCAGCCCCACCCCCGGGACTAGCGGGAAAGATGAGCAGTTCTTC.

This chain uses TRBV19 with TRBJ1-1; perhaps TRBD1 as D (6 bases). V was cut by 7 bases and J by 4 bases, with 22 bases left in between. The V gene's germline CDR1 is LNHDA and CDR2 SQIVND (reference sequence). CDR3 size: 16 residues. Here the CDR3 DNA reads TGTGCCAGTACTCTCTTCTGGGGGGGCTTGGCCACTGAAGCTTTCTTT. Translation gives CASTLFWGGLATEAFF.

This chain joins TRBV4-3 and TRBJ1-2, with a weak D call TRBD1 (5 bases). The ends were cut back, 2 bases at V and 4 bases at J, with 14 bases in the middle. Germline V gene sequence: CDR1 LGHNA, CDR2 YSLEER. The CDR3 has 15 residues. The CDR3 region is CASSQSGGQGYGYTF. Here the CDR3 DNA reads TGCGCCAGCAGCCAATCTGGCGGACAAGGCTATGGCTACACCTTC.

The J gene is TRBJ1-2, the V gene TRBV28; tentative D call: TRBD1 (6 bases). V was clipped by 2 bases and J by 2 bases, with 9 bases between them. CDR3 size: 14 residues. CDR1 MDHEN and CDR2 SYDVKM come from the germline V gene. The chain's CDR3 is CASSLGRGNYGYTF. The CDR3, as DNA: TGTGCCAGCAGTTTAGGCAGGGGAAACTATGGCTACACCTTC.

This clone occurred once. The chain recombines TRBV27 with TRBJ1-5, with D tentatively TRBD1 (5 bases). V gave up 11 bases and J gave up 11 bases, with 16 bases separating them. Germline values: CDR1 MNHEY, CDR2 SMNVEV (reference sequence). The CDR3 has 11 amino acids. The CDR3 loop reads CAQGGGRAQHF. In DNA form, the CDR3 reads TGTGCCCAAGGCGGGGGAAGGGCCCAGCATTTT.

The chain has TRBV7-2 and TRBJ2-1; D not certain. The CDR3 consists of 16 residues. V was cut by 5 bases and J by 0 bases, with 14 bases left in between. Looked up from germline, CDR1 is SGHTA and CDR2 is FQGNSA. As DNA, the CDR3 is TGTGCCAGCAGCCGAAGCGTAAGTAGCTCCTACAATGAGCAGTTCTTC. Encoded protein: CASSRSVSSSYNEQFF.

The chain uses TRBV27 and TRBJ2-1; TRBD2 aligns across 7 bases. The junction had 5 bases not matched to a gene; V was cut back by 5 bases and J by 7 bases. The CDR3 totals 13 residues. Germline V gene lookup returns CDR1 MNHEY and CDR2 SMNVEV (reference sequence). The CDR3 DNA follows: TGTGCCAGCAGTCCAAGGACTAGGAATGAGCAGTTCTTC. It translates to CASSPRTRNEQFF.

This clone was found once. V is TRBV2 and J is TRBJ1-4; 7 bases fit TRBD1. This CDR3 region has 15 residues. V trimming: 4 bases; J trimming: 3 bases; junction bases outside the gene matches: 5. Germline V gene data show CDR1 as SNHLY and CDR2 as FYNNEI. The CDR3 DNA reads as TGTGCCAGCAGTGGAGACAGGGCCTCTAATGAAAAACTGTTTTTT. This sequence encodes CASSGDRASNEKLFF.

This rearrangement joins TRBV28 to TRBJ2-7; 9 bases map to TRBD1. V lost 10 bases to trimming and J lost 1 base; unmatched junction nucleotides: 8. This CDR3 contains 14 residues. The germline V gene has CDR1 MDHEN and CDR2 SYDVKM. Here the CDR3 DNA reads TGTGCCACTGTAACCGGGACAGGGTCCTACGAGCAGTACTTC. Translated, it gives CATVTGTGSYEQYF.

The J gene is TRBJ1-4, the V gene TRBV5-1; D is unclear. Trimming left V 0 bases short and J 5 bases short, with 8 bases between. Germline V gene sequence: CDR1 SGHRS, CDR2 YFSETQ. This CDR3 contains 14 residues. CDR3 loop: CASSLAWQNEKLFF. The CDR3 coding sequence is TGCGCCAGCAGCTTGGCCTGGCAAAATGAAAAACTGTTTTTT.

The chain is built from TRBV6-5 and TRBJ2-7; D unclear. The CDR3 has 15 amino acids. V was clipped by 4 bases and J by 3 bases, with 16 bases between them. CDR1 and CDR2 (germline): MNHEY, SVGAGI. The CDR3 DNA reads as TGTGCCAGCAGTTCTCGGTCTAGAAAGATCTACGAGCAGTACTTC. It translates to CASSSRSRKIYEQYF.

The rearrangement links TRBV15 to TRBJ1-3; D possibly corresponds to TRBD1 (6 bases). CDR3 length: 14 amino acids. V dropped 2 bases and J dropped 1 base, with 6 bases sitting between them. CDR1 is LNHNV and CDR2 is YYDKDF in the germline V gene (reference sequence). CDR3 DNA: TGTGCCACCAGCAGACAGGGGTCTGGAAACACCATATATTTT. Residues: CATSRQGSGNTIYF. Supplemented by reference TRBV15 and TRBJ1-3, the full variable domain reads DAMVIQNPRYQVTQFGKPVTLSCSQTLNHNVMYWYQQKSSQAPKLLFHYYDKDFNNEADTPDNFQSRRPNTSFCFLDIRSPGLGDTAMYLCATSRQGSGNTIYFGEGSWLTVV.

V usage is TRBV5-3 and J usage is TRBJ2-7; maybe TRBD1 (5 bases). TRBV5-3 is an open reading frame whose function is uncertain. The CDR3 contains 14 residues. Trimming shortened V by 3 bases and J by 2 bases, and 12 bases separated the two germline ends. CDR3 bases: TGTGCCAGAAGCTGCAAGGGGATAACCTACGAGCAGTACTTC. Translated: CARSCKGITYEQYF.

This clone has a handful of counts. This chain uses TRBV12-1 with TRBJ1-2; the table's TRBD1 call for D was not verified on the DNA. TRBV12-1 is noted as a pseudogene. The CDR3 is made up of 15 amino acids. In DNA, the CDR3 is TGTGCCAGCAGCCCCCGGACAGGGCATAACTATGGCTACACCTTC. Translating it yields CASSPRTGHNYGYTF.

This rearrangement joins TRBV7-9 to TRBJ1-2; 7 bases are a match to TRBD1. CDR1 and CDR2 from the germline V gene are SEHNR and FQNEAQ (reference sequence). After removal of 3 bases from V and 6 bases from J, the junction contained 7 bases not matched to a gene. The CDR3 is 14 residues long. As DNA, the CDR3 is TGTGCCAGCAGCTTTACGACAGGGTCCAATGGCTACACCTTC. The encoded protein is CASSFTTGSNGYTF.

The chain recombines TRBV29-1 with TRBJ1-3, with a tentative D call TRBD1 (6 bases). V lost 1 base and J 3 bases, leaving 13 bases between the germline ends. CDR1 and CDR2 (germline): SQVTM, ANQGSEA. The CDR3 is 15 amino acids. As DNA, the CDR3 is TGCAGCGTTGAAGGGGGGCGAGAGCTTGGAAACACCATATATTTT. It yields the protein CSVEGGRELGNTIYF.

The V call is TRBV7-2, the J call TRBJ2-3, with 11 nucleotides matching TRBD2. Germline-derived CDR1 and CDR2 are SGHTA and FQGNSA. CDR3 length: 15 amino acids. V shed 3 bases and J 5 bases; nucleotides not matched to a gene: 4. The chain's CDR3 is CASSFTSGRIDTQYF. CDR3 in DNA: TGTGCCAGCAGCTTCACTAGCGGGAGAATAGATACGCAGTATTTT.

The chain joins TRBV7-9 to TRBJ2-2; 14 nucleotides agree with TRBD2. Losses at the gene ends were 5 bases for V and 5 bases for J; bases not matched to a gene: 13. Germline V gene lookup returns CDR1 SEHNR and CDR2 FQNEAQ (reference sequence). This CDR3 is built from 19 residues. In nucleotides, the CDR3 is TGTGCCAGCAGCGAATGGCCCGGGACTAGCGGGAGACTGACCGGGGAGCTGTTTTTT. Residues: CASSEWPGTSGRLTGELFF. The variable domain in full, completed from reference TRBV7-9 and TRBJ2-2, reads DTGVSQNPRHKITKRGQNVTFRCDPISEHNRLYWYRQTLGQGPEFLTYFQNEAQLEKSRLLSDRFSAERPKGSFSTLEIQRTEQGDSAMYLCASSEWPGTSGRLTGELFFGEGSRLTVL.

This chain links TRBV6-1 with TRBJ1-1; D is unclear. Trimming shortened V by 8 bases and J by 1 base, and 17 bases separated the two germline ends. Looked up from germline, CDR1 is MNHNS and CDR2 is SASEGT. The CDR3 extends over 15 amino acids. CDR3 nucleotides: TGTGCCAGCGAGAATGTGTTACTATCGAACACTGAAGCTTTCTTT. Protein: CASENVLLSNTEAFF.

The chain recombines TRBV5-6 with TRBJ2-7; D not certain. The length of the CDR3 is 12 residues. V lost 1 base and J 4 bases, leaving 6 bases between the germline ends. Germline CDR1 is SGHDT and CDR2 is YYEEEE. CDR3: CASSLSTYEQYF. The CDR3 DNA follows: TGTGCCAGCAGCTTGAGTACTTACGAGCAGTACTTC.

A word on this clone: The sample has other DNA sequences that encode this CDR3 too. V is TRBV29-1 and J is TRBJ2-2; 7 bases are a match to TRBD2. The ends lost 3 bases at V and 6 bases at J; junction bases unmatched: 10. CDR1 is SQVTM and CDR2 is ANQGSEA in the germline V gene. This CDR3 has 15 amino acids. The CDR3 nucleotides read TGCAGCGTTGAGGATAAACCTAGCGGAGCCGGGGAGCTGTTTTTT. This codes for CSVEDKPSGAGELFF.

The chain joins TRBV2 to TRBJ2-5; TRBD2 matches at 11 bases. CDR3 length: 15 residues. Per germline, CDR1 SNHLY and CDR2 FYNNEI. V shed 6 bases, J shed 2 bases, and the junction held 5 bases outside the gene matches. CDR3 DNA sequence: TGTGCCAGCAGCCTCCGGACTAGCGGGCAAGAGACCCAGTACTTC. The encoded protein is CASSLRTSGQETQYF.

The chain recombines TRBV5-4 with TRBJ1-1; 7 nucleotides line up with TRBD1. This CDR3 contains 14 residues. Germline V CDR1 and CDR2: SGHNT, YYREEE (reference sequence). The V segment lost 1 base and the J segment 3 bases; nucleotides outside the gene matches: 3. The CDR3 is CASSLTGVDTEAFF. The CDR3 region has the DNA TGTGCCAGCAGCTTGACAGGGGTCGACACTGAAGCTTTCTTT.

The chain couples TRBV25-1 to TRBJ2-1; 7 bases fit TRBD2. Trimming removed 4 bases from V and 8 bases from J; junction bases left unmatched: 2. Germline V gene data show CDR1 as MGHDK and CDR2 as SYGVNS. The CDR3 loop spans 12 amino acids. CDR3 nucleotide sequence: TGTGCCAGCAGTGGGGGGGGATATGAGCAGTTCTTC. It codes for CASSGGGYEQFF.

V and J are TRBV7-2 and TRBJ1-5, with a weak D call TRBD1 (6 bases). This CDR3 comprises 15 residues. Germline V CDR1 and CDR2: SGHTA, FQGNSA. The ends were cut back, 1 base at V and 6 bases at J, with 13 bases in the middle. This chain's CDR3 is CASSLDGGARQPQHF. The CDR3 coding sequence is TGTGCCAGCAGCTTAGATGGGGGGGCACGTCAGCCCCAGCATTTT.

This chain links TRBV27 with TRBJ2-7; a weak D match, TRBD2 (6 bases). This CDR3 has 16 amino acids. The germline CDR1 and CDR2 sequences are MNHEY and SMNVEV (reference sequence). V lost 6 bases and J lost 5, with 23 bases in between. The CDR3 sequence: CASRPLLLGGGNEQYF. The DNA of the CDR3 is TGTGCCAGCAGGCCCCTGCTCCTCGGCGGAGGGAACGAGCAGTACTTC.